This entry features one TCR beta chain sequence. Its antigen is currently unknown. Among the donors, all were healthy bone marrow donors. This sample was included in a study of cytomegalovirus exposure and HLA in healthy donors. General study findings and limits: Per a later analysis, 15,000 to 20,000 TCR beta sequences showed association with HLA alleles at 0.05 false discovery rate. It was approximately 170 TCR beta chains that were listed as cytomegalovirus-associated.

This CDR3 contains 15 residues. Germline-derived CDR1 and CDR2 are MNHEY and SVGAGI. This PCR relied on a set of 60 Vbeta primers and 13 Jbeta primers. Profiled with immunoSEQ multiplex PCR; TCRdb holds only in-frame clones, not every one. The table includes 85,000 to 110,000 clones, around two thirds detected once. The chain uses TRBV6-5 and TRBJ2-5; no clear D. The DNA end is more similar to TRBJ2-7, so the J call may be wrong. This TCR was sampled from a woman between 45 and 60 years old in good health and CMV-seronegative. Material: PBMCs. The CDR3 region is CASSYTSQVEREQYF. The CDR3, as DNA: TGTGCCAGCAGTTACACCTCGCAAGTAGAACGCGAGCAGTACTTC.